Listed below are T cell receptor beta chains from one sample, sequenced in a study of blood T cells in healthy people across ages. A single record per CDR3 protein comes from TCRdb applying MiXCR to the 5' RACE reads. The top ten clones hold more than 15% of a sample with around 670,000 distinct CDR3 sequences, approximately 30% of them seen once. Input material: blood. These receptors originate from an elderly woman in good health. Both conserved end residues are part of each CDR3. The D gene is left open where the match is weak. Part of the rows lack a size; the others show once, few, many or a class for expanded clones.

>-|TRBJ2-5|TRBV20-1|15|-
CSARALGPLEETQYF
TGCAGCGCTAGAGCTCTAGGACCGCTAGAAGAGACCCAGTACTTC
>many|TRBJ2-7|TRBV7-9|14|TRBD1
CASSLVGQGSEQYF
TGTGCCAGCAGCTTAGTGGGACAGGGTAGCGAGCAGTACTTC
>few|TRBJ1-1|TRBV5-1|13|-
CASSLVGGYEAFF
TGCGCCAGCAGCTTGGTGGGGGGATATGAAGCTTTCTTT
>-|TRBJ2-3|TRBV12-3/TRBV12-4|14|TRBD1
CASSSTGDRDVQYF
TGTGCCAGCAGTTCAACAGGGGATCGAGATGTGCAGTATTTT
>-|TRBJ1-5|TRBV7-2|15|-
CASSWTQDSNQPQHF
TGTGCCAGCAGCTGGACCCAGGATAGCAATCAGCCCCAGCATTTT
>-|TRBJ2-6|TRBV7-2|13|-
CASSFVGANVLTF
TGTGCCAGCAGCTTTGTCGGAGCCAACGTCCTGACTTTC
>many|TRBJ1-4|TRBV4-1|16|TRBD1
CASSQESGTGNEKLFF
TGCGCCAGCAGCCAAGAATCCGGGACAGGGAACGAAAAACTGTTTTTT
>-|TRBJ2-7|TRBV5-1|15|TRBD1
CASSLSTGADHEQYF
TGCGCCAGCAGCCTCTCGACAGGGGCGGACCACGAGCAGTACTTC
>once|TRBJ1-2|TRBV27|20|-
CASSPLAPFSVDRRNYGYAF
TGTGCCAGCAGTCCCTTAGCCCCCTTTTCCGTAGACAGGAGAAACTATGGCTACGCCTTC
>-|TRBJ1-3|TRBV7-2|14|-
CTSRGGGQGNTIYF
TGTACCAGCAGAGGGGGGGGGCAGGGAAACACCATATATTTT
>many|TRBJ1-2|TRBV4-2|13|-
CASSQSTAYGYTF
TGTGCCAGCAGCCAATCGACAGCTTATGGCTACACCTTC
>few|TRBJ2-2|TRBV28|19|TRBD2
CASSFIPSSGGSNTGELFF
TGTGCCAGCAGTTTCATCCCCTCTAGCGGGGGGTCCAACACCGGGGAGCTGTTTTTT
>-|TRBJ2-5|TRBV14|16|-
CASSRRGSRGLGTQYF
TGTGCCAGCAGCCGTCGAGGGAGCCGGGGGTTGGGGACCCAGTACTTC
>-|TRBJ1-6|TRBV18|15|-
CASSPQGGLYLALHF
TGTGCCAGCTCACCACAGGGAGGGCTGTATCTCGCCCTCCACTTT
>many|TRBJ2-7|TRBV28|14|-
CASSDLILRYEQYF
TGTGCCAGCAGTGACCTGATCCTACGATACGAGCAGTACTTC
>-|TRBJ2-1|TRBV29-1|16|TRBD1
CSVATRDSRNWDEQFF
TGCAGCGTCGCAACCCGGGACAGCCGAAACTGGGATGAGCAGTTCTTC